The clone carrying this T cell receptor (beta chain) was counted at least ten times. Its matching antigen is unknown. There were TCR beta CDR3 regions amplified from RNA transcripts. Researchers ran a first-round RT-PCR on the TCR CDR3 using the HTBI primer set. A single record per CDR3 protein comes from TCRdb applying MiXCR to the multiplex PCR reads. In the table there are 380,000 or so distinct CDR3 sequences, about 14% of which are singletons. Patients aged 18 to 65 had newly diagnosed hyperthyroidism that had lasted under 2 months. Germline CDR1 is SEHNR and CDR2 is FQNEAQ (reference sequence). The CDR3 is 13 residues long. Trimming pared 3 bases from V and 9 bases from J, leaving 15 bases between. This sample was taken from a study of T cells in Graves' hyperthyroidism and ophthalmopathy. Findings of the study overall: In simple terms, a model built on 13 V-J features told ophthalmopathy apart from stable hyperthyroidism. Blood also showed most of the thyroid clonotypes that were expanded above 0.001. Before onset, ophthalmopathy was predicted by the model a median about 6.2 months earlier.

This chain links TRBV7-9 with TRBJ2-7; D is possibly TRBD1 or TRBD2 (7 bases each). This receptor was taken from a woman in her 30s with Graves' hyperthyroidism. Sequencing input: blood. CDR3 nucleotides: TGTGCCAGCAGCTTGGACAGGCCGGGGGGGCAGTACTTC. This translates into CASSLDRPGGQYF.